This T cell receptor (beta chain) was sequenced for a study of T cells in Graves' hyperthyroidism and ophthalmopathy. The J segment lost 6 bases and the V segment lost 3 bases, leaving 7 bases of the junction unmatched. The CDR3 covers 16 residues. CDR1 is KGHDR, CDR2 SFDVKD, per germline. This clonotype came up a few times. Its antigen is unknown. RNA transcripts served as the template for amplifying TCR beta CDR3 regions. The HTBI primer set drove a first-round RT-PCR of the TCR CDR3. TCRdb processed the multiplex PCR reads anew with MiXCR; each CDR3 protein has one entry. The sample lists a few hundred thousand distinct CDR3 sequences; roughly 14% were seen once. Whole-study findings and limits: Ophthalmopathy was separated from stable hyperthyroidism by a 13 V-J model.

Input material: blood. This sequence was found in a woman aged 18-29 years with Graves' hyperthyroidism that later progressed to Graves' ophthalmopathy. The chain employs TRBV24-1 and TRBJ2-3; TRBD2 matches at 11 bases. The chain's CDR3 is CATSDPGLAGGDTQYF. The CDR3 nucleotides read TGTGCCACCAGTGATCCCGGATTAGCGGGAGGGGATACGCAGTATTTT.